These 30 T cell receptor beta chains were all obtained from the same sample, sequenced in a study of early T cells in non-severe SARS-CoV-2 infection. TCRdb used MiXCR to reprocess the 5' RACE reads, holding one entry per CDR3 protein. This sample carries 50,000 to 60,000 distinct CDR3 sequences, 7.5% to 9.5% of them seen once, and the ten largest clones take 3.5% to 5%. This specimen was whole blood, taken at baseline. The receptors originated from an adult who was a healthcare worker with PCR-confirmed SARS-CoV-2 infection or an uninfected control (not recorded which).

This sequence joins TRBV20-1 and TRBJ2-5, with 15 bases identical to TRBD2. V lost 0 bases, J lost 7 bases, and 9 bases stayed unmatched. Germline assignment: CDR1 DFQATT and CDR2 SNEGSKA (reference sequence). This CDR3 comprises 17 residues. CDR3 sequence (DNA): TGCAGTGCTAGAGAGGGACTAGCGGGGGGTACCGTTTCGACCCAGTACTTC. It encodes CSAREGLAGGTVSTQYF.

The chain combines TRBV5-1 with TRBJ2-3, with TRBD2 matching over 10 bases. Germline CDR1 and CDR2: SGHRS and YFSETQ. The J segment lost 5 bases and the V segment lost 4 bases, leaving 7 bases of the junction unmatched. CDR3 length equals 15 residues. CDR3 loop: CASSNPSGRGDTQYF. The CDR3, as DNA: TGCGCCAGCAGCAATCCTAGCGGGAGAGGAGATACGCAGTATTTT.

The genes are TRBV11-1 and TRBJ2-1, with 13 nucleotides matching TRBD2. Trimming at V came to 5 bases and at J to 0 bases, leaving 19 bases not matched to a gene. The CDR3 extends over 22 amino acids. Germline V gene lookup returns CDR1 SGHAT and CDR2 FQDESV (reference sequence). CDR3 sequence: CASSRLMGGTSGTAGSYNEQFF. Written as DNA, the CDR3 is TGTGCCAGCAGCCGATTGATGGGGGGGACTAGCGGGACCGCCGGCTCCTACAATGAGCAGTTCTTC.

This clonotype has at least ten counts. The rearrangement links TRBV19 to TRBJ2-2, with D tentatively TRBD1 or TRBD2 (8 bases each). Germline CDR1 is LNHDA and CDR2 is SQIVND (reference sequence). The CDR3 sequence is 16 residues long. Trimming pared 5 bases from V and 10 bases from J, leaving 23 bases between. As DNA, the CDR3 is TGTGCCAGTAGTCCCGGGGGGGGACAGGTACCGAAGGAGCTGTTTTTT. This sequence encodes CASSPGGGQVPKELFF.

Concerning this clonotype: A read error is possible here, since a much larger clone lies one base away. The J gene is TRBJ2-3, the V gene TRBV3-1; TRBD2 matches 10 bases. With 5 bases clipped from V and 1 base from J, the junction kept 3 bases outside the gene matches. Germline V gives CDR1 LGHDT, CDR2 YNNKEL (reference sequence). The CDR3 has 15 amino acids. The CDR3 spells CASSSGTSGTDTQYF. CDR3 sequence (DNA): TGTGCCAGCAGCTCCGGGACTAGCGGCACAGATACGCAGTATTTT.

This sequence joins TRBV20-1 and TRBJ2-1; TRBD2 agrees at 10 bases. The CDR3 has 16 residues. Germline trimming cut 6 bases from V and 6 bases from J; bases unmatched to any gene: 14. Germline V gene sequence: CDR1 DFQATT, CDR2 SNEGSKA (reference sequence). CDR3 region: CSAAQPLAGVGNEQFF. CDR3 in DNA: TGCAGTGCCGCCCAGCCCCTAGCGGGAGTGGGCAATGAGCAGTTCTTC.

This clonotype appeared many times. The CDR3 here is CASSRTASSYEQYF. The CDR3 DNA sequence: TGTGCCAGCAGTCGGACTGCTAGCTCCTACGAGCAGTACTTC. The V and J genes are TRBV27 and TRBJ2-7, with D possibly TRBD2 on 5 matching bases. V was trimmed by 5 bases and J by 0 bases, leaving 11 bases between them. Looked up from germline, CDR1 is MNHEY and CDR2 is SMNVEV (reference sequence). CDR3 size: 14 residues.

This clonotype was seen at least ten times. This sequence joins TRBV5-1 and TRBJ1-2; TRBD1 matches 7 bases. CDR3 length: 14 amino acids. With 3 bases clipped from V and 6 bases from J, the junction kept 8 bases outside the gene matches. Germline V CDR1 and CDR2: SGHRS, YFSETQ. The CDR3 DNA sequence: TGCGCCAGCAGCTCCCAACAGGGGAGCAATGGCTACACCTTC. Translation gives CASSSQQGSNGYTF.

This clonotype appeared a few times. V and J are TRBV27 and TRBJ1-2, with D possibly TRBD1 on 5 matching bases. Germline V gene sequence: CDR1 MNHEY, CDR2 SMNVEV (reference sequence). The CDR3 totals 14 residues. Trimming took off 0 bases at V and 8 bases at J, with 13 bases between the two ends. The CDR3: CASSLSGGVQGYTF. DNA for the CDR3: TGTGCCAGCAGTTTATCAGGAGGGGTTCAAGGCTACACCTTC.

This clonotype has ten or more counts. This chain joins TRBV29-1 and TRBJ2-1, with TRBD2 identical over 8 bases. The junction had 6 bases not matched to a gene; V was cut back by 3 bases and J by 5 bases. This CDR3 is 14 amino acids long. Germline CDR1 and CDR2: SQVTM and ANQGSEA. DNA for the CDR3: TGCAGCGTTGATGGTACTAGCGGAAACAATGAGCAGTTCTTC. Its protein product is CSVDGTSGNNEQFF.

The chain combines TRBV3-1 with TRBJ1-5; a weak D match, TRBD1 (5 bases). With 2 bases removed from V and 5 bases from J, the gap between germline ends came to 13 bases. Germline CDR1 is LGHDT and CDR2 is YNNKEL (reference sequence). The CDR3 spans 15 residues. This chain's CDR3 is CASSQSPGGYQPQHF. The CDR3 DNA is TGTGCCAGCAGCCAAAGCCCCGGGGGGTATCAGCCCCAGCATTTT.

The rearrangement links TRBV28 to TRBJ1-6; no reliable D call. Germline V gene sequence: CDR1 MDHEN, CDR2 SYDVKM. The V gene lost 7 bases and the J gene lost 3 bases, with 7 bases spanning the gap. The CDR3 spans 13 residues. The CDR3 sequence: CASTGVYNSPLHF. CDR3 bases: TGTGCCAGCACCGGAGTCTATAATTCACCCCTCCACTTT.

This clonotype has more than one count but fewer than ten. The chain recombines TRBV3-1 with TRBJ2-1, with 10 bases matching TRBD2. This CDR3 comprises 12 residues. Germline CDR1 is LGHDT and CDR2 is YNNKEL (reference sequence). The V and J ends lost 4 bases and 13 bases, in that order; junction bases with no gene match: 4. The chain's CDR3 is CASSPLAGAQFF. The CDR3 nucleotides are TGTGCCAGCAGCCCGCTAGCGGGAGCCCAGTTCTTC.

The CDR3 nucleotides read TGCAGTGCTAAGGACAGCAACAAAAACATTCAGTACTTC. Translation: CSAKDSNKNIQYF. This chain uses TRBV20-1 with TRBJ2-4, with D perhaps TRBD1 (6 bases). This CDR3 spans 13 amino acids. CDR1 is DFQATT and CDR2 is SNEGSKA in the germline V gene (reference sequence). V was cut by 4 bases and J by 3 bases, with 10 bases left in between.

This clonotype was recorded many times. The rearrangement uses TRBV7-9 and TRBJ2-7; no reliable D call. CDR1 and CDR2 from the germline V gene are SEHNR and FQNEAQ (reference sequence). V lost 2 bases and J 4 bases, leaving 3 bases between the germline ends. The CDR3 sequence is 11 residues long. The chain's CDR3 is CASSLLYEQYF. DNA for the CDR3: TGTGCCAGCAGCTTATTGTACGAGCAGTACTTC.

This clonotype was seen ten or more times. The gene calls are TRBV10-1 and TRBJ2-1; the match to TRBD2 covers 9 bases. The V gene's germline CDR1 is WNHNN and CDR2 SYGVQD (reference sequence). V shed 3 bases and J 8 bases; nucleotides not matched to a gene: 5. CDR3 size: 14 residues. As DNA, the CDR3 is TGCGCCAGCAGTGAACAGCGGGAGGTCGATGAGCAGTTCTTC. Translated: CASSEQREVDEQFF.

This clonotype was seen only a few times. This rearrangement joins TRBV12-3 or TRBV12-4 to TRBJ2-7; the D is unclear. The CDR3 totals 12 residues. V was pared by 6 bases and J by 0 bases, with 6 bases between. As DNA, the CDR3 is TGTGCCAGCAGCCCTGTCTCCTACGAGCAGTACTTC. The encoded protein is CASSPVSYEQYF.

This clonotype was detected ten times or more. The chain recombines TRBV12-3 or TRBV12-4 with TRBJ1-6, with D unclear. V shed 1 base and J shed 8 bases, with 12 bases lying between them. The CDR3 sequence is 15 residues long. CDR3 in DNA: TGTGCCAGCAGTTTAGGCGGCTTCGAGTATTCACCCCTCCACTTT. Encoded protein: CASSLGGFEYSPLHF.

This clonotype was counted many times. The DNA for the CDR3 is TGTGCCAGCAGCTTAAACAGGGGGGTGAAGAGCTATGGCTACACCTTC. Its protein product is CASSLNRGVKSYGYTF. The V and J genes are TRBV13 and TRBJ1-2, with 8 bases matching TRBD1. CDR1 is PRHDT, CDR2 FYEKMQ, per germline (reference sequence). The CDR3 runs 16 residues. Trimming cost V 2 bases and J 4 bases; bases outside gene matches: 9.

This clonotype was counted many times. The chain is built from TRBV5-1 and TRBJ1-1, with TRBD1 identical over 9 bases. CDR3 length equals 16 residues. J lost 1 base, V lost 4 bases, and 8 bases had no gene match. CDR1 and CDR2 (germline): SGHRS, YFSETQ. The CDR3 reads CASSKGLGQGNTEAFF. The CDR3 coding sequence is TGCGCCAGCAGCAAGGGTTTGGGACAGGGGAACACTGAAGCTTTCTTT. The full variable domain, its missing parts supplied by reference TRBV5-1 and TRBJ1-1, is KAGVTQTPRYLIKTRGQQVTLSCSPISGHRSVSWYQQTPGQGLQFLFEYFSETQRNKGNFPGRFSGRQFSNSRSEMNVSTLELGDSALYLCASSKGLGQGNTEAFFGQGTRLTVV.

This clonotype was recorded at least ten times. V is TRBV9 and J is TRBJ2-4; 7 bases line up with TRBD2. The CDR3 runs 13 residues. The V gene's germline CDR1 is SGDLS and CDR2 YYNGEE. The junction had 5 bases not matched to a gene; V was cut back by 0 bases and J by 11 bases. The CDR3 is CASSVGGSRVQYF. CDR3 DNA sequence: TGTGCCAGCAGCGTAGGCGGGAGCCGGGTTCAGTACTTC.

The chain recombines TRBV4-1 with TRBJ2-7; 8 bases are shared with TRBD2. J was trimmed by 2 bases and V by 0 bases; bases with no gene match: 18. The CDR3 has 20 amino acids. Germline CDR1 reads MGHRA; CDR2 reads YSYEKL. The CDR3 sequence: CASSQDLYSSSIAGTYEQYF. The CDR3 nucleotides are TGCGCCAGCAGCCAAGATCTCTATTCGTCTTCGATAGCGGGAACCTACGAGCAGTACTTC.

This clonotype has at least ten counts. J is TRBJ2-5 and V is TRBV5-1; maybe TRBD1 (5 bases). Germline V CDR1 and CDR2: SGHRS, YFSETQ. The V end lost 0 bases, the J end lost 1 base, and 16 bases lay between the germline ends. This CDR3 comprises 17 residues. As DNA, the CDR3 is TGCGCCAGCAGCTTGGACCCCGGACAACCTTTCCAAGAGACCCAGTACTTC. Its protein is CASSLDPGQPFQETQYF.

This clonotype came up a few times. The chain uses TRBV11-2 and TRBJ2-7, with TRBD1 identical over 9 bases. Germline V lookup: CDR1 SGHAT, CDR2 FQNNGV. The CDR3 consists of 14 residues. The trim removed 6 bases at V and 6 bases at J, leaving 9 bases unmatched. As DNA, the CDR3 is TGTGCCAGCAGGCGGACAGGGGCAAGACCCGAGCAGTACTTC. Translated: CASRRTGARPEQYF.

This rearrangement joins TRBV11-1 to TRBJ1-1; D is unclear. The CDR3 is made up of 13 amino acids. Germline-derived CDR1 and CDR2 are SGHAT and FQDESV (reference sequence). Trimming cost V 6 bases and J 1 base, with 9 bases left between them. The CDR3 spells CASRFRENTEAFF. CDR3 coding DNA: TGTGCCAGCAGGTTCCGGGAGAACACTGAAGCTTTCTTT.

This clonotype came up many times. The chain recombines TRBV4-1 with TRBJ1-4; D perhaps matches TRBD1 (6 bases). The CDR3 consists of 15 residues. Trimming removed 3 bases from V and 4 bases from J, with 12 bases in between. Germline CDR1 reads MGHRA; CDR2 reads YSYEKL. As DNA, the CDR3 is TGCGCCAGCAGCCAGGCGACAGGATATAATGAAAAACTGTTTTTT. Encoded protein: CASSQATGYNEKLFF.

This clonotype was detected only a few times. The V call is TRBV20-1, the J call TRBJ2-5, with 8 nucleotides matching TRBD2. The germline gives CDR1 DFQATT, CDR2 SNEGSKA (reference sequence). V was pared by 1 base and J by 5 bases, with 6 bases of the junction left unmatched. The CDR3 covers 14 residues. Here the CDR3 reads CSARVGGARETQYF. The DNA for the CDR3 is TGCAGTGCTAGAGTCGGGGGGGCCAGGGAGACCCAGTACTTC.

There are many counts of this clonotype. V usage is TRBV9 and J usage is TRBJ2-3, with unresolved D. The CDR3 consists of 15 residues. With 0 bases removed from V and 0 bases from J, the gap between germline ends came to 8 bases. Germline-derived CDR1 and CDR2 are SGDLS and YYNGEE. The CDR3 bases are TGTGCCAGCAGCGTAGCCCCGATTAGCACAGATACGCAGTATTTT. Protein product: CASSVAPISTDTQYF.

This clonotype was seen more than once but under ten times. The chain combines TRBV5-1 with TRBJ2-7; 8 positions agree with TRBD2. Germline V gene sequence: CDR1 SGHRS, CDR2 YFSETQ. The CDR3 covers 14 residues. V trimming: 3 bases; J trimming: 5 bases; junction bases outside the gene matches: 7. The CDR3 nucleotides are TGCGCCAGCAGCTCGGGGACTAGTCCCAACGAGCAGTACTTC. Translation gives CASSSGTSPNEQYF.

This clonotype was seen ten or more times. The V and J genes are TRBV28 and TRBJ2-1; tentatively, D is TRBD2 (5 bases). Germline V gives CDR1 MDHEN, CDR2 SYDVKM. The CDR3 totals 15 residues. V lost 7 bases to trimming and J lost 6 bases, with 19 bases between them. CDR3 coding DNA: TGTGCCAGCACCCCCACGGAGATAGCGCTCAATGAGCAGTTCTTC. Translation gives CASTPTEIALNEQFF.